One sample yielded the 2 T cell receptor beta chains listed below, sequenced in a study of post-analysis software for immune sequencing data. cDNA libraries of TCR beta carried unique molecular identifiers. Using its own MiXCR run on the PCR reads, TCRdb lists one record per CDR3 protein. Of some 160,000 distinct CDR3 sequences listed, 30% to 45% are singletons. The sequences come from blood, collected after autologous hematopoietic stem cell transplantation. These receptors were collected from a girl between 5 and 17 years old with multiple sclerosis.

V usage is TRBV6-7 and J usage is TRBJ1-1; D perhaps matches TRBD1 (6 bases). TRBV6-7 is assigned to the ORF class and has an uncertain function. The CDR3 loop spans 15 amino acids. Trimming removed 6 bases at V and 6 bases at J, with 20 bases between. The CDR3 region has the DNA TGTGCCAGCAGGAAAAGACAGGTGGAGTACCCTGAAGCTTTCTTT. This translates into CASRKRQVEYPEAFF.

CDR3 sequence: CASNPGLPNYGYTF. In DNA form, the CDR3 reads TGTGCCAGCAACCCGGGGCTCCCTAACTATGGCTACACCTTC. The chain combines TRBV6-5 with TRBJ1-2; tentative D call: TRBD1 (5 bases). The CDR3 extends over 14 amino acids. Between the trimmed V and J ends, which lost 7 bases and 0 bases, there was a span of 12 bases. CDR1 is MNHEY and CDR2 is SVGAGI in the germline V gene.